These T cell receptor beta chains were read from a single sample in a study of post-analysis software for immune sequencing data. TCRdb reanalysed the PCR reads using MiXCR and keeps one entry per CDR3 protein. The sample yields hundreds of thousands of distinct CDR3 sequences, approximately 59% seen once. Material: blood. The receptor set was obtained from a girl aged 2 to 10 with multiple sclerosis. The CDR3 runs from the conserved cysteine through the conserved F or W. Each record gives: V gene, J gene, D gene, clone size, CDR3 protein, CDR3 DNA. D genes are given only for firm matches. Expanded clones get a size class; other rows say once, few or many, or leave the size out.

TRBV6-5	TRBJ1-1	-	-	CASSYLGPNTEAFF	TGTGCCAGCAGTTATTTGGGACCGAACACTGAAGCTTTCTTT
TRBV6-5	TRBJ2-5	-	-	CATSIPGVRETQYF	TGTGCCACCTCCATCCCGGGAGTTCGGGAGACCCAGTACTTC
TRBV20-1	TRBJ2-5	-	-	CSAGRQGLGETQYF	TGCAGTGCTGGGCGACAGGGACTGGGGGAGACCCAGTACTTC
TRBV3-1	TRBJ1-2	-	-	CASSQDAHGYTF	TGTGCCAGCAGCCAAGATGCCCATGGCTACACCTTC
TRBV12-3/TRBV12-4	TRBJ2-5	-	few	CASTPRGAKETQYF	TGTGCCAGCACTCCCAGAGGGGCGAAGGAGACCCAGTACTTC
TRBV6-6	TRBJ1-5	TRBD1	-	CASSSRGRVSNQPQHF	TGTGCCAGCAGTTCCAGGGGGAGGGTGAGCAATCAGCCCCAGCATTTT
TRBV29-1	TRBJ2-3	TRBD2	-	CSVEAPGTNTDTQYF	TGCAGCGTTGAAGCCCCCGGGACTAACACAGATACGCAGTATTTT
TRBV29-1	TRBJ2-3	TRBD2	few	CSVLDVGTSSTDTQYF	TGCAGCGTGTTGGACGTTGGGACTAGCAGCACAGATACGCAGTATTTT
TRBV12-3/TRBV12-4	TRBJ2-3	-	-	CASSLWRAYTDTQYF	TGTGCCAGCAGTTTATGGAGGGCCTACACAGATACGCAGTATTTT
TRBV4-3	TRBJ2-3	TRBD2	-	CASSQGLAGGQSTDTQYF	TGCGCCAGCAGCCAAGGACTAGCGGGGGGGCAAAGCACAGATACGCAGTATTTT
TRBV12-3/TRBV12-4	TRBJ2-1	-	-	CASDSGSYNEQFF	TGTGCCAGCGATTCAGGATCCTACAATGAGCAGTTCTTC
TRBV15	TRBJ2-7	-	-	CATSRDSATYEQYF	TGTGCCACCAGCAGAGATTCAGCGACCTACGAGCAGTACTTC
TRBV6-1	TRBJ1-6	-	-	CASSGASVRGSPPHF	TGTGCCAGCAGCGGAGCGTCGGTGAGAGGCTCACCCCCCCACTTT
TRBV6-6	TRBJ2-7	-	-	CASRPDTSYERYF	TGTGCCAGCAGGCCCGACACCTCCTACGAGCGGTACTTC
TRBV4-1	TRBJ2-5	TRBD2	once	CASSQDPTGLAGAETQYF	TGCGCCAGCAGCCAAGACCCGACGGGACTAGCGGGAGCAGAGACCCAGTACTTC
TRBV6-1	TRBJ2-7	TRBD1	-	CASSERWTGGYEQYF	TGTGCCAGCAGTGAAAGGTGGACAGGGGGCTACGAGCAGTACTTC
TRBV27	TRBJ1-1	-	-	CASKTVMNTEAFF	TGTGCCAGCAAGACAGTAATGAACACTGAAGCTTTCTTT
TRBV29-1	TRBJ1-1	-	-	CSVGNLNTEAFF	TGCAGCGTTGGGAATCTGAACACTGAAGCTTTCTTT
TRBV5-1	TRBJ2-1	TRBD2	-	CASSLLAGGRGSYNEQFF	TGCGCCAGCAGCTTGCTAGCGGGGGGGCGTGGGTCCTACAATGAGCAGTTCTTC
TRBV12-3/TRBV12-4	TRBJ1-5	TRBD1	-	CASKGALGNQPQHF	TGTGCCAGCAAGGGGGCGTTGGGCAATCAGCCCCAGCATTTT
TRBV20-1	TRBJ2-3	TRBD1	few	CSAWMDRGSDTQYF	TGCAGTGCTTGGATGGACAGGGGATCAGATACGCAGTATTTT
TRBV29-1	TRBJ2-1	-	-	CSVDVGINNEQFF	TGCAGCGTTGATGTCGGGATTAACAATGAGCAGTTCTTC
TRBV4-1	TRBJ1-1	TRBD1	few	CASSGRQGAMNTEAFF	TGCGCCAGCAGCGGACGACAGGGCGCTATGAACACTGAAGCTTTCTTT
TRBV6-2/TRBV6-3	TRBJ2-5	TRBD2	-	CASTSGLAAQETQYF	TGTGCCAGCACCAGTGGACTAGCGGCACAAGAGACCCAGTACTTC
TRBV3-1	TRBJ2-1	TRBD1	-	CASSQLTGDNEQFF	TGTGCCAGCAGCCAACTGACAGGGGACAATGAGCAGTTCTTC
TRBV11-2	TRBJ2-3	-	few	CASSWGNRPRDTQYF	TGTGCCAGCAGTTGGGGTAATCGCCCCCGTGATACGCAGTATTTT
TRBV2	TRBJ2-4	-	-	CASGPFRIAKNIQYF	TGTGCCAGCGGCCCCTTTAGAATAGCCAAAAACATTCAGTACTTC
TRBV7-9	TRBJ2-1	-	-	CASSTLTSSVHNEQFF	TGTGCCAGCAGCACGCTGACTAGTTCCGTCCACAATGAGCAGTTCTTC
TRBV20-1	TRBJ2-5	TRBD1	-	CSAIGQGKETQYF	TGCAGTGCGATAGGACAGGGGAAAGAGACCCAGTACTTC
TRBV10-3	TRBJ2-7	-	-	CAISGSPERYEQYF	TGTGCCATCAGTGGTTCACCCGAGCGCTACGAGCAGTACTTC
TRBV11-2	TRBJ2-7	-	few	CASSLAEGPYEQYF	TGTGCCAGCAGCTTGGCCGAAGGACCCTACGAGCAGTACTTC
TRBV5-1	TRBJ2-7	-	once	CASRKVTSYEQYF	TGCGCCAGCAGGAAGGTCACCTCCTACGAGCAGTACTTC
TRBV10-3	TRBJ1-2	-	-	CAIRYTGTDYGYTF	TGTGCCATCAGGTACACCGGGACGGACTATGGCTACACCTTC
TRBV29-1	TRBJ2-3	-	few	CSVGIQADTQYF	TGCAGCGTTGGCATACAGGCAGATACGCAGTATTTT
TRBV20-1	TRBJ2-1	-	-	CSASLSALAHEQFF	TGCAGTGCTAGCCTATCCGCCCTAGCGCATGAGCAGTTCTTC
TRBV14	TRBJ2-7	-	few	CASSELRYEQYF	TGTGCCAGCAGCGAACTTAGATACGAGCAGTACTTC
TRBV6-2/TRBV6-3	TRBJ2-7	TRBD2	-	CASSYSGTSYKQYF	TGTGCCAGCAGCTATAGCGGGACCTCCTACAAGCAGTACTTC
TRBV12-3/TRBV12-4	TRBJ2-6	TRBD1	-	CASDRDRVSEANVLTF	TGTGCCAGCGACCGGGACAGGGTCTCTGAGGCCAACGTCCTGACTTTC
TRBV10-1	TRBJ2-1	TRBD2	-	CASCPGLEGGNEQFF	TGCGCCAGTTGCCCGGGACTAGAGGGAGGCAATGAGCAGTTCTTC
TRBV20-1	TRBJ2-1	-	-	CSAKSLVGDEQFF	TGCAGTGCCAAGAGCCTAGTTGGCGATGAGCAGTTCTTC
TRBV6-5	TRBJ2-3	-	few	CASSYSYTDTQYF	TGTGCCAGCAGTTACTCCTACACAGATACGCAGTATTTT
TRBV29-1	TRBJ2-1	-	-	CSVVNRPSYNEQFF	TGCAGCGTTGTTAATAGGCCGTCCTACAATGAGCAGTTCTTC
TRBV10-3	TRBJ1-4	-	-	CAISESSSRLNEKLFF	TGTGCCATCAGTGAGTCGAGTAGCAGACTTAATGAAAAACTGTTTTTT
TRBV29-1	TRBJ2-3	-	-	CSVSIAVPSDTQYF	TGCAGCGTTTCTATAGCGGTGCCGTCGGATACGCAGTATTTT